This TCR beta chain was recovered during a study of blood T cell repertoires in COVID-19. Study information: Some COVID-19 samples were acute and others convalescent; all came from the United States, Italy and Spain. The analysed material was cDNA or gDNA that came from T cells, B-cell-depleted T cells, or PBMCs.

Original analysis: Reference gene primer amplification gave estimated nucleated cell counts. Assay used: immunoSEQ multiplex PCR; TCRdb lists only in-frame clones, some missing. V, J and clone size were drawn from that table, and D and trimming were deduced from the DNA. The sample lists approximately 80,000 clones, approximately 90% occurring once. What was sequenced was peripheral blood. This TCR derives from a woman of 80 years or more with acute or convalescent COVID-19.

The DNA for the CDR3 is TGTGCCAGCAGCTTGGGGGGCTGGGGTAATTCACCCCTCCACTTT. Encoded protein: CASSLGGWGNSPLHF. The rearrangement links TRBV5-6 to TRBJ1-6; the D gene is possibly TRBD1 (5 bases). Germline assignment: CDR1 SGHDT and CDR2 YYEEEE. This CDR3 spans 15 amino acids. Trimming shortened V by 0 bases and J by 6 bases, and 10 bases separated the two germline ends.